This record concerns one T cell receptor (beta chain) sequence. Primers included in the PCR were 60 Vbeta and 13 Jbeta primers. TCRdb's copy holds only in-frame clones and misses some; the assay was immunoSEQ multiplex PCR. Of hundreds of thousands of clones listed, approximately 90% are singletons. The data stem from a study of cytomegalovirus exposure and HLA in healthy donors. The germline CDR1 and CDR2 sequences are MNHNS and SASEGT. The CDR3 is made up of 13 amino acids. V trimming: 8 bases; J trimming: 7 bases; junction bases outside the gene matches: 8. Sequencing was performed on PBMCs. The chain is built from TRBV6-1 and TRBJ1-2, with 9 bases that match TRBD1. This receptor was obtained from a woman between 18 and 29 years old in good health and CMV-seronegative. CDR3 protein: CASEGGQGLGYTF. The CDR3 nucleotides are TGTGCCAGCGAAGGGGGACAGGGTCTTGGCTACACCTTC.